These 7 T cell receptor beta chains share one sample of origin, sequenced in a study of vaccination effects on CD4 cells after COVID-19. These receptors' targets are unknown. Antigen-specific CD4+ T cells were expanded (with viral peptide pools) by the ViraFEST assay ahead of sequencing. At the end of less than 12 days of culture, CD4+ T cells were isolated. Each participant received a vaccine that was either BNT162b2 or mRNA-1273, given as two doses. The method was immunoSEQ multiplex PCR; TCRdb's version includes in-frame clones alone and lacks a portion of them. The sample includes around 81,000 clones, 77% of them seen just once. The sequences come from CD4+ T cells from PBMCs cultured with HCoV-OC43 spike peptides, collected after COVID-19 vaccination. Subset denoted: HCoV-OC43 spike overlapping peptide pool stimulation. All receptors come from a human donor who received a COVID-19 vaccine.

The rearrangement links TRBV28 to TRBJ1-1, with 9 bases aligning to TRBD1. The CDR3 sequence is 14 residues long. Germline V gene lookup returns CDR1 MDHEN and CDR2 SYDVKM. Trimming removed 4 bases from V and 5 bases from J; junction bases left unmatched: 5. The CDR3 sequence: CASSSDRGGTEAFF. CDR3 nucleotide sequence: TGTGCCAGCAGTTCGGACAGGGGTGGGACTGAAGCTTTCTTT.

This sequence joins TRBV4-1 and TRBJ2-1; weak D call: TRBD2 (5 bases). V was shortened by 0 bases and J by 8 bases, with 14 bases between the two germline ends. The germline gives CDR1 MGHRA, CDR2 YSYEKL. The CDR3 has 15 amino acids. CDR3 sequence reads: CASSQEYSSIDEQFF. The DNA for the CDR3 is TGCGCCAGCAGCCAAGAATACTCTAGCATTGATGAGCAGTTCTTC.

V gene TRBV6-5 combines with J gene TRBJ2-1, with 7 bases aligning to TRBD2. The CDR3 contains 16 residues. The J segment lost 4 bases and the V segment lost 3 bases, leaving 9 bases of the junction unmatched. Germline CDR1 and CDR2: MNHEY and SVGAGI. CDR3: CASSYNRGGRYNEQFF. The CDR3 DNA reads TGTGCCAGCAGTTATAATCGGGGCGGGAGATACAATGAGCAGTTCTTC.

This sequence joins TRBV3-1 (or the pseudogene TRBV3-2) and TRBJ1-5; D is ambiguous. CDR1 is LGHDT, CDR2 YNNKEL, per germline (reference sequence). This CDR3 is built from 14 residues. The V end was cut by 3 bases, the J end by 4 bases, with 10 bases between. The CDR3 nucleotides are TGTGCCAGCAGCCAGATGACGGGGAATCAGCCCCAGCATTTT. It is translated as CASSQMTGNQPQHF.

This clone was seen a handful of times. The V and J genes are TRBV19 and TRBJ2-2; the D is unclear. Trimming shortened V by 7 bases and J by 9 bases, and 15 bases separated the two germline ends. This CDR3 spans 13 amino acids. Per the germline V gene, CDR1 is LNHDA and CDR2 is SQIVND (reference sequence). The CDR3 loop is CASKKGSGRELFF. CDR3 coding DNA: TGTGCCAGTAAGAAAGGGTCGGGTCGGGAGCTGTTTTTT.

In regard to this clone: The junction shows a germline mismatch at one end, possibly a read error. This chain joins TRBV30 and TRBJ1-5; TRBD1 aligns across 7 bases. The V gene's germline CDR1 is GTSNPN and CDR2 SVGIG (reference sequence). The CDR3 has 12 amino acids. DNA of the CDR3: TGTGCCTGGAGTGTCATGCCGGGACAGCTTAATTTT. Encoded protein: CAWSVMPGQLNF. Combining the CDR3 with reference TRBV30 and TRBJ1-5 gives the whole variable domain SQTIHQWPATLVQPVGSPLSLECTVEGTSNPNLYWYRQAAGRGLQLLFYSVGIGQISSEVPQNLSASRPQDRQFILSSKKLLLSDSGFYLCAWSVMPGQLNFGDGTRLSIL.

This clone was observed a handful of times. CDR3 sequence (DNA): TGTGCCAGCAAAGAAACGGCAGGTCCGGCTTTCTTT. Translation gives CASKETAGPAFF. The V and J genes are TRBV2 and TRBJ1-1; D is unresolved. V lost 7 bases and J 11 bases, leaving 17 bases between the germline ends. CDR3 length equals 12 residues. CDR1 and CDR2 (germline): SNHLY, FYNNEI.